Below, one TCR beta chain is given with its context. No antigen is known for it. The sample is drawn from a study of OX40 agonist ivuxolimab in advanced cancers. Only in-frame clones appear in the TCRdb table, and some are missing; sequencing was by immunoSEQ multiplex PCR. Of 52,000 or so clones listed, approximately 88% are singletons. Trimming removed 5 bases at V and 0 bases at J, with 11 bases between. Looked up from germline, CDR1 is SGHTA and CDR2 is FQGTGA. The CDR3 sequence is 14 residues long. Autoimmune disease history or systemic immunosuppression led to patients being barred. Study outcomes and limitations: The specificity for antigen of the expanded peripheral T cells was not determined.

The rearrangement uses TRBV7-3 and TRBJ2-7, with unresolved D. Material: CD4+ or CD8+ T cells sorted from blood, obtained in a trial of the OX40 agonist ivuxolimab. The sequence derives from an adult with an advanced solid tumor such as melanoma, head and neck, liver or kidney cancer. CDR3: CASSLFSGSYEQYF. In DNA, the CDR3 is TGTGCCAGCAGCCTCTTTTCGGGCTCCTACGAGCAGTACTTC. The variable domain in full, completed from reference TRBV7-3 and TRBJ2-7, reads GAGVSQTPSNKVTEKGKYVELRCDPISGHTALYWYRQSLGQGPEFLIYFQGTGAADDSGLPNDRFFAVRPEGSVSTLKIQRTERGDSAVYLCASSLFSGSYEQYFGPGTRLTVT.